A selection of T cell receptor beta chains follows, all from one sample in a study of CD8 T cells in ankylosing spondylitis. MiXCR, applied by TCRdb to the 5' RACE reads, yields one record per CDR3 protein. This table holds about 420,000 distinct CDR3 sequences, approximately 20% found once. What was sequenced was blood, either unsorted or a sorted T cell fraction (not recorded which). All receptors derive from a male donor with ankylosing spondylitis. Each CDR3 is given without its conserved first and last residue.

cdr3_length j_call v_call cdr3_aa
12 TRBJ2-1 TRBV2 ASSDEADVVEQF
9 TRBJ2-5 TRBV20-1 SAISQETQY
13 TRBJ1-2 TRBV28 ASTFDGTGGNGYT
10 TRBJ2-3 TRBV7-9 ASSTTTVAQY
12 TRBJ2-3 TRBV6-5 ASSYSRGADTQY
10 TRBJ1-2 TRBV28 AAVTQGYGYT
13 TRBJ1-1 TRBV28 ASSLFPGMNTEAF
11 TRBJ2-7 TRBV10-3 AISESGSYEQY
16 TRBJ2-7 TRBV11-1 ASTKGGQGPRNSYEQY
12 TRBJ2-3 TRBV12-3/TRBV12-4 ASSLRQGIDTQY
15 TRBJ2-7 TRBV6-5 ASSYTAGLAGSYEQY
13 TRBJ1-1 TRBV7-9 ASSLLGDRGLQAF
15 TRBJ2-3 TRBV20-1 SAARLAGIVGTDTQY
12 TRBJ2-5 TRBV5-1 ASSLVRGRETQY
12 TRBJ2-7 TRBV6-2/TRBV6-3 ASSSVGPRYEQY
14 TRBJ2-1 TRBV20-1 SARDVAGGGYNEQF
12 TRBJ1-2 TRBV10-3 ASNHGGLGYGYT
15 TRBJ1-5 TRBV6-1 ASRNKGRGDSNQPQH
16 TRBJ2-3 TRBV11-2 ASSLEVPGQGYTDTQY
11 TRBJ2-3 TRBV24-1 ATRGTGADTQY
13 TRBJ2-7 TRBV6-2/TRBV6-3 ASRTRPGVTYEQY
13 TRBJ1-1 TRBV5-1 ASSLEGADITEAF
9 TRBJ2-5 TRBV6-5 ASSKLETQY
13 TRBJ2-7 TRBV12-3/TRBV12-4 ASSVGVRKSYEQY
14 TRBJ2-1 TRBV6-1 ASTHTSGRARNEQF
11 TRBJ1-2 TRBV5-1 ASSLEGANGYT
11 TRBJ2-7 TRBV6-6 ASSNTGDNEQY
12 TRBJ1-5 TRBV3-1 ASSQGHSNQPQH
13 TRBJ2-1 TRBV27 ASRIGVGSYNEQF
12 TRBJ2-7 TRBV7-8 ASSSGPTALEQY
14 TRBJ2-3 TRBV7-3 ANPGGSLPSTDTQY
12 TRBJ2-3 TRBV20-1 SARVQISTDTQY
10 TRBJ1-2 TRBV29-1 SVERSHYGYT
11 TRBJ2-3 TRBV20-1 SARLGNTDTQY
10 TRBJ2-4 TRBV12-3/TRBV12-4 ASSLIGRGMY
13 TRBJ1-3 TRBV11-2 ASSRGAGSGNTIY
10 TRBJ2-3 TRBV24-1 ATSDNTDTQY
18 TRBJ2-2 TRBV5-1 ASSLGREPPTRTAAGELF
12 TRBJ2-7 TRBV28 ASSSPATSYEQY
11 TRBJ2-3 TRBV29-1 SVGETGEDTQY
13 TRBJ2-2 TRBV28 ASSLSSLLTGELF
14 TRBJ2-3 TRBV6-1 ASRKREMVKMHTQY
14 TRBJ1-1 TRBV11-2 ASSYRKSTGFTEAF
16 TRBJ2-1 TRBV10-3 AISVNTQRRGYDNEQF
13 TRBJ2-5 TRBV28 ASSSWDRTLETQY
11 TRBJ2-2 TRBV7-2 ASSMTSSGELF
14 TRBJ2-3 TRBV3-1 ASSRPYGASTDTQY
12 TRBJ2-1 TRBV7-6 ASSYDPSDNEQF